This entry features one T cell receptor beta chain sequence. Its specificity is not known. Measured with immunoSEQ multiplex PCR; TCRdb has only the in-frame clones, and not every one. This table has about 76,000 clones, more than 80% appearing once. Germline lookup yields CDR1 SGHTA and CDR2 FQGNSA. This CDR3 has 15 residues. Trimming shortened V by 5 bases and J by 0 bases, and 11 bases separated the two germline ends. In chemo-refractory metastatic non-small-cell lung cancer, patients got ipilimumab CTLA-4 blockade together with focal radiation. These data come from a study of radiotherapy plus CTLA-4 blockade in lung cancer. Whole-study results and caveats: Subsequent to radiotherapy plus ipilimumab, tumor-derived TCR clones underwent expansion in blood.

V and J are TRBV7-2 and TRBJ1-5; D gene unclear. This material consisted of peripheral blood, taken from a patient treated with radiotherapy plus ipilimumab. This sequence originates from a human donor with non-small cell lung cancer who had stable disease on radiotherapy plus ipilimumab. For the CDR3, the DNA is TGTGCCAGCAGCCCCTTCTCAGATAGCAATCAGCCCCAGCATTTT. Amino acid sequence: CASSPFSDSNQPQHF.